A single sample is the source of the 5 T cell receptor beta chains below, sequenced in a study of T cell repertoires in cytomegalovirus infection. TCRdb passed the reads through MiXCR, listing each CDR3 protein once. The sample has approximately 770,000 distinct CDR3 sequences, 29% seen once. No cognate antigen is known for these TCRs. Material: cultured CD8+ T cells from PBMCs, obtained from culture after CMV antigen stimulation. The receptors come from a human donor in good health (CMV status not recorded). Some clones in this sample may be carry-over from other donors' samples.

CDR3 region: CASSLVKGGEKLFF. Here the CDR3 DNA reads TGTGCCAGCAGCCTTGTAAAGGGAGGGGAAAAACTGTTTTTT. The chain employs TRBV6-5 and TRBJ1-4; D is undetermined. Trimming pared 6 bases from V and 8 bases from J, leaving 16 bases between. CDR1 and CDR2 from the germline V gene are MNHEY and SVGAGI. The CDR3 has 14 amino acids.

This clonotype was seen more than once but under ten times. The chain joins TRBV27 to TRBJ2-7; D is unresolved. Trimming removed 7 bases from V and 0 bases from J, with 13 bases in between. Per the germline V gene, CDR1 is MNHEY and CDR2 is SMNVEV (reference sequence). This CDR3 spans 14 amino acids. The CDR3 sequence: CASITRRASYEQYF. CDR3 bases: TGTGCCAGCATCACCCGCCGGGCCTCCTACGAGCAGTACTTC.

V is TRBV2 and J is TRBJ2-4, with 9 bases fitting TRBD1. The germline V gene has CDR1 SNHLY and CDR2 FYNNEI. The CDR3 totals 15 residues. Germline trimming cut 6 bases from V and 6 bases from J; bases unmatched to any gene: 9. DNA for the CDR3: TGTGCCAGCAGGGGGATGGGGACAGGGAGAAACATTCAGTACTTC. This encodes CASRGMGTGRNIQYF.

The V gene is TRBV7-3, the J gene TRBJ2-1; TRBD1 matches 7 bases. CDR3 size: 16 residues. The germline CDR1 and CDR2 sequences are SGHTA and FQGTGA. J gave up 4 bases and V 5 bases, and 11 bases lay outside the gene matches. CDR3 sequence (DNA): TGTGCCAGCAGCCAAGGTAGGACAGGCGGATACAATGAGCAGTTCTTC. It translates to CASSQGRTGGYNEQFF.

Remarks on this clonotype: The junction differs from germline at one of its ends, possibly a read error. The chain uses TRBV6-1 and TRBJ1-1; 9 bases are a match to TRBD1. Germline V CDR1 and CDR2: MNHNS, SASEGT. The CDR3 runs to 15 residues. CDR3 protein: CTSSEGQGWDTEAFF. The CDR3, as DNA: TGTACCAGCAGTGAAGGACAGGGGTGGGACACTGAAGCTTTCTTT.